This entry is about one T cell receptor beta chain. Authors' data handling: Reference gene primer amplification gave nucleated cell count estimates. Profiled with immunoSEQ multiplex PCR; TCRdb holds only in-frame clones, not every one. V, J and clone size are taken as reported in that table, and D and trimming were inferred from the DNA itself. Of fewer than 250,000 clones listed, roughly nine tenths are singletons. The data derive from a study of blood T cell repertoires in COVID-19. Overall study context: The United States, Italy and Spain provided the acute and convalescent COVID-19 samples. Nucleic acid was either cDNA or gDNA, and it came from T cells, B-cell-depleted T cells, or PBMCs.

The CDR3 has 13 residues. CDR1 SGHDT and CDR2 YYEEEE come from the germline V gene. V shed 5 bases and J shed 6 bases, with 12 bases lying between them. What was sequenced was peripheral blood. This chain connects TRBV5-6 to TRBJ1-5; no definite D call. The sequence was obtained from a woman between 50 and 59 years old with acute or convalescent COVID-19. The CDR3 bases are TGTGCCAGCAGTATTAGCGGGGTTCAGCCCCAGCATTTT. Protein: CASSISGVQPQHF.